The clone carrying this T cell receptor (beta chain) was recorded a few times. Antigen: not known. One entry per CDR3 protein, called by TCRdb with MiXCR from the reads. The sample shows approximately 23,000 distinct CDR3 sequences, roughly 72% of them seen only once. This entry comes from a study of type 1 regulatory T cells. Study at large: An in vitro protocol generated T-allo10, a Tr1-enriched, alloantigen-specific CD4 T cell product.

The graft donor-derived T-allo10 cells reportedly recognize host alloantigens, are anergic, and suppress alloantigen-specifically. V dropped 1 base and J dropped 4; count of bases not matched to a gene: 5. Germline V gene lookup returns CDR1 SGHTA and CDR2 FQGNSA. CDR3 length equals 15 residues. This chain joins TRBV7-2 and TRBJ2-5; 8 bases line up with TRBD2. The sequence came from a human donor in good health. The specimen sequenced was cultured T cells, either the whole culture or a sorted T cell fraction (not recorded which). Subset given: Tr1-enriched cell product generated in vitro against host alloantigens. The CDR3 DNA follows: TGTGCCAGCAGCTTAGGGGGCGCGGGAGGAGAGACCCAGTACTTC. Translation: CASSLGGAGGETQYF.